The clone carrying this T cell receptor (beta chain) was counted a single time. An end of the junction differs from the germline gene, which may be a read error. This CDR3 spans 15 amino acids. Germline CDR1 reads SGHNT; CDR2 reads YYREEE (reference sequence). This entry comes from a study of cytomegalovirus exposure and HLA in healthy donors. The PCR ran on 60 Vbeta and 13 Jbeta primers. Clones were sequenced by immunoSEQ multiplex PCR, and TCRdb holds only the in-frame ones, with some missing. The data hold around 200,000 clones, with 77% observed a single time. This TCR was sampled from a woman aged 60-75 years in good health and CMV-seropositive. Sequencing was done on a sample of PBMCs. This rearrangement joins TRBV5-4 to TRBJ2-1; TRBD1 might be the D (6 bases). CDR3 DNA sequence: TGTGCCAGCAGCCACCCGGGACAAGTCAACAATGAGCAGCTCTTC. Encoded protein: CASSHPGQVNNEQLF.